A single sample is the source of the 20 T cell receptor beta chains below, sequenced in a study of Tregs in tolerant kidney transplant recipients. Recipients received nonmyeloablative bone marrow transplants from related graft donors, with transient mixed chimerism. Sequencing was performed with immunoSEQ multiplex PCR; in TCRdb, only in-frame clones are kept and a portion is missing. Of 75,000 to 100,000 clones listed, approximately 94% are singletons. The material sequenced was CD4+ T cells from blood (PBMCs), taken 12 months after the transplant. These receptors were taken from a human patient who received a combined kidney and bone marrow transplant. The T cells may come from the graft donor.

The chain joins TRBV5-1 to TRBJ1-1; no clear D gene. CDR3 length equals 14 residues. The germline gives CDR1 SGHRS, CDR2 YFSETQ. V shed 4 bases and J shed 4 bases, with 14 bases lying between them. The CDR3 bases are TGCGCCAGCAGCCCCACGGGAGGTAGCACTGAAGCTTTCTTT. Its protein product is CASSPTGGSTEAFF.

The chain carries TRBV13 and TRBJ2-1; D might be TRBD2 (6 bases). The V and J ends lost 2 bases and 12 bases respectively, with 20 bases between them. The CDR3 loop spans 15 amino acids. CDR1 is PRHDT and CDR2 is FYEKMQ in the germline V gene (reference sequence). The CDR3, as DNA: TGTGCCAGCAGCTTATTCGGACTAACCCCATCGGGGCAGTTCTTC. Translation: CASSLFGLTPSGQFF.

This chain links TRBV12-5 with TRBJ2-3, with TRBD2 matching over 9 bases. Germline loops: CDR1 LGHNT, CDR2 FRNRAP. The CDR3 is made up of 17 amino acids. V lost 2 bases to trimming and J lost 5 bases; unmatched junction nucleotides: 11. The CDR3 is CASGLYVRREGRDTQYF. The CDR3 DNA reads as TGTGCTAGTGGTTTGTACGTTCGGCGGGAGGGCCGAGATACGCAGTATTTT.

The chain is built from TRBV4-3 and TRBJ2-1, with unresolved D. The V end was cut by 5 bases, the J end by 4 bases, with 6 bases between. Germline V gives CDR1 LGHNA, CDR2 YSLEER. This CDR3 region has 12 residues. The CDR3 reads CASSGRYNEQFF. In DNA form, the CDR3 reads TGCGCCAGCAGCGGCCGTTACAATGAGCAGTTCTTC.

The chain uses TRBV5-1 and TRBJ2-3; 8 bases fit TRBD2. J was trimmed by 1 base and V by 1 base; bases with no gene match: 5. CDR3 size: 16 residues. The germline CDR1 and CDR2 sequences are SGHRS and YFSETQ. CDR3 DNA: TGCGCCAGCAGCTTGTCTCCGGGAGGGGGCACAGATACGCAGTATTTT. The encoded protein is CASSLSPGGGTDTQYF.

The V and J genes are TRBV7-3 and TRBJ2-7; the D gene is possibly TRBD1 (6 bases). CDR1 and CDR2 from the germline V gene are SGHTA and FQGTGA. Trimming shortened V by 9 bases and J by 5 bases, and 17 bases separated the two germline ends. The length of the CDR3 is 13 residues. CDR3: CASSRAGVNEQYF. CDR3 nucleotides: TGTGCCAGTTCACGGGCAGGGGTAAACGAGCAGTACTTC.

The chain has TRBV30 and TRBJ1-1; maybe TRBD1 (6 bases). The CDR3 sequence is 15 residues long. CDR1 GTSNPN and CDR2 SVGIG come from the germline V gene (reference sequence). Between the trimmed V and J ends, which lost 0 bases and 0 bases, there was a span of 11 bases. The CDR3 DNA is TGTGCCTGGAGTGTAGGGCCAGGGGTGAACACTGAAGCTTTCTTT. It encodes CAWSVGPGVNTEAFF. Full variable domain (rest looked up from reference TRBV30 and TRBJ1-1): SQTIHQWPATLVQPVGSPLSLECTVEGTSNPNLYWYRQAAGRGLQLLFYSVGIGQISSEVPQNLSASRPQDRQFILSSKKLLLSDSGFYLCAWSVGPGVNTEAFFGQGTRLTVV.

J is TRBJ2-7 and V is TRBV21-1; the table names TRBD2, a call not compared with the DNA. TRBV21-1 is a pseudogene locus. CDR3 length: 14 residues. The CDR3 nucleotides read TGTGCCAGCAGCCCCTGGACTAGCGGGGGCGAGCAGTACTTC. This codes for CASSPWTSGGEQYF.

This clone has just one count. CDR3 sequence reads: CASSSTMDRARNEQFF. In nucleotides, the CDR3 is TGTGCCAGCAGTTCCACAATGGACAGGGCGAGAAATGAGCAGTTCTTC. The chain carries TRBV6-5 and TRBJ2-1; 8 nucleotides agree with TRBD1. Germline CDR1 and CDR2: MNHEY and SVGAGI. This CDR3 has 16 residues. The trim removed 4 bases at V and 7 bases at J, leaving 12 bases unmatched.

This rearrangement joins TRBV19 to TRBJ2-3, with TRBD2 matching 9 bases. Germline CDR1 LNHDA, CDR2 SQIVND (reference sequence). V shed 1 base and J 8 bases; nucleotides not matched to a gene: 10. The CDR3 totals 16 residues. DNA of the CDR3: TGTGCCAGTAGTATAGGGGTTGGCGGGGGGGCCGCTACGCAGTATTTT. Protein: CASSIGVGGGAATQYF. Based on the CDR3 plus reference TRBV19 and TRBJ2-3, the full variable domain is DGGITQSPKYLFRKEGQNVTLSCEQNLNHDAMYWYRQDPGQGLRLIYYSQIVNDFQKGDIAEGYSVSREKKESFPLTVTSAQKNPTAFYLCASSIGVGGGAATQYFGPGTRLTVL.

V and J are TRBV2 and TRBJ1-1; D gene ambiguous. The CDR3 is made up of 14 amino acids. V was cut by 6 bases and J by 0 bases, with 11 bases left in between. From germline, CDR1 is SNHLY and CDR2 FYNNEI. CDR3 residues: CASRVTHMNTEAFF. DNA of the CDR3: TGTGCCAGCAGAGTCACCCACATGAACACTGAAGCTTTCTTT. The whole variable domain, remainder taken from reference TRBV2 and TRBJ1-1, is EPEVTQTPSHQVTQMGQEVILRCVPISNHLYFYWYRQILGQKVEFLVSFYNNEISEKSEIFDDQFSVERPDGSNFTLKIRSTKLEDSAMYFCASRVTHMNTEAFFGQGTRLTVV.

The chain employs TRBV12-5 and TRBJ1-5; possibly TRBD1 for D (5 bases). This CDR3 has 13 amino acids. The germline V gene has CDR1 LGHNT and CDR2 FRNRAP. Trimming took off 1 base at V and 10 bases at J, with 11 bases between the two ends. The CDR3 sequence is CASGLGRAFPQHF. The CDR3, as DNA: TGTGCTAGTGGTTTGGGCAGGGCCTTTCCCCAGCATTTT.

The rearrangement joins TRBV4-3 to TRBJ2-7, with TRBD2 matching over 9 bases. The CDR3 consists of 15 residues. V lost 6 bases to trimming and J lost 2 bases; unmatched junction nucleotides: 8. Looked up from germline, CDR1 is LGHNA and CDR2 is YSLEER. The CDR3 region is CASRNRAGGPYEQYF. The CDR3 DNA follows: TGCGCCAGCAGAAATCGAGCGGGGGGCCCCTACGAGCAGTACTTC.

This sequence joins TRBV10-1 and TRBJ2-7; D may be TRBD1 (7 bases). Trimming took 10 bases from V and 3 from J, leaving 16 bases between them. CDR3 length: 13 residues. CDR1 WNHNN and CDR2 SYGVQD come from the germline V gene (reference sequence). Here the CDR3 DNA reads TGCGCCACCCCAGGGGGACTGATCTACGAGCAGTACTTC. It specifies CATPGGLIYEQYF.

The rearrangement links TRBV29-1 to TRBJ2-7; D is unresolved. V lost 8 bases and J 2 bases, leaving 7 bases between the germline ends. Germline values: CDR1 SQVTM, CDR2 ANQGSEA. The CDR3 is 10 residues long. Here the CDR3 DNA reads TGCAGCACTTGCCCCTACGAGCAGTACTTC. Its translation: CSTCPYEQYF.

With regard to this clone: Mismatch with germline at one junction end may stem from a read error. The V and J genes are TRBV5-8 and TRBJ2-5; 15 bases align to TRBD2. The CDR3 is 15 residues long. CDR1 SGHTS and CDR2 YDEGEE come from the germline V gene. The CDR3 sequence: CASSVGLAGGEIQYF. The CDR3 nucleotides are TGTGCCAGCAGCGTGGGACTAGCGGGGGGCGAGATCCAGTACTTC.

The chain carries TRBV2 and TRBJ1-1, with TRBD1 matching 7 bases. V shed 8 bases, J shed 0 bases, and the junction held 12 bases outside the gene matches. This CDR3 contains 16 residues. Germline CDR1 and CDR2: SNHLY and FYNNEI. CDR3 nucleotide sequence: TGTGCCAGCCTCGAGCCCCCCGGGACAGTGAACACTGAAGCTTTCTTT. It yields the protein CASLEPPGTVNTEAFF.

V and J are TRBV7-3 and TRBJ2-1, with 12 bases that match TRBD1. The CDR3 totals 15 residues. CDR1 SGHTA and CDR2 FQGTGA come from the germline V gene. Unmatched junction bases numbered 10, after V lost 5 bases and J lost 11 bases. This CDR3 reads CASSAGQGASVKQFF. CDR3 nucleotide sequence: TGTGCCAGCAGCGCGGGACAGGGGGCTAGTGTTAAGCAGTTCTTC.

The chain links TRBV5-1 to TRBJ1-2, with a possible D match to TRBD1 (6 bases). The CDR3 spans 13 residues. V gave up 3 bases and J gave up 6 bases, with 12 bases separating them. Germline-derived CDR1 and CDR2 are SGHRS and YFSETQ. CDR3 DNA: TGCGCCAGCAGCTCGCGGCCAGGGGATGGCTACACCTTC. Residues: CASSSRPGDGYTF.

This clone is deemed medium-sized (0.01 to 0.1%). The chain recombines TRBV2 with TRBJ1-3; 7 bases match TRBD1. This CDR3 contains 15 residues. V was pared by 8 bases and J by 0 bases, with 7 bases of the junction left unmatched. The germline V gene has CDR1 SNHLY and CDR2 FYNNEI. CDR3 sequence (DNA): TGTGCCAGCCTTGTCGGACAGGACTCTGGAAACACCATATATTTT. This translates into CASLVGQDSGNTIYF.